A single T cell receptor beta chain is shown here with its context. The antigen is not known. Trimming pared 4 bases from V and 1 base from J, leaving 10 bases between. The germline CDR1 and CDR2 sequences are LGHNA and YSLEER. This CDR3 is 14 amino acids long. Isolated PBMCs totaled at least 6 million in each sample. This entry is derived from a study of blood T cells in healthy people across ages. The authors ran a second PCR of about 6 to 11 cycles using a sample-barcoded 5' primer and a J-beta primer mix. TCRdb processed the 5' RACE reads anew with MiXCR; each CDR3 protein has one entry. The sample has 2 million or so distinct CDR3 sequences, around 48% seen once. Overall study findings and caveats: A strong correlation was found between TCR beta diversity and the percentage of naive T cells. More naive CD4+ cells and higher diversity marked long-lived donors relative to aged donors.

The source of this sequence is a woman in her thirties or forties in good health. Sequencing input: blood. The chain links TRBV4-3 to TRBJ1-1; D possibly corresponds to TRBD1 (6 bases). The CDR3: CASSLYRENTEAFF. CDR3 in DNA: TGCGCCAGCAGCCTATACAGGGAGAACACTGAAGCTTTCTTT.